A selection of T cell receptor beta chains follows, all from one sample in a study of cytomegalovirus exposure and HLA in healthy donors. Clones were read by immunoSEQ multiplex PCR, and TCRdb kept only the in-frame ones, dropping some. This sample has about 170,000 clones, with around 78% found just once. The source material was PBMCs. Receptors were obtained from a woman in her forties or fifties in good health and CMV-seropositive. Both conserved end residues are part of each CDR3. A D gene is named only where the DNA matches it firmly. Expanded clones are given a class, and other clones once, few, many or no size at all.

V	size	D	J	DNA	CDR3
TRBV11-2	.	.	TRBJ2-2	TGTGCCAGCAGCTTAGAGCTAGCCACCGGGGAGCTGTTTTTT	CASSLELATGELFF
TRBV4-1	.	TRBD1	TRBJ2-7	TGCGCCAGCAGCCAAGACAACAGGGGGCAATCCTACGAGCAGTACTTC	CASSQDNRGQSYEQYF
TRBV7-2	.	.	TRBJ2-5	TGTGCCAGCAGCCTGGGGGGGCACGGGACCCAGTACTTC	CASSLGGHGTQYF
TRBV4-1	.	.	TRBJ1-2	TGCGCCAGCAGCCCTTACGAGGGTGGAAAGGGCTACACCTTC	CASSPYEGGKGYTF
TRBV5-4	.	.	TRBJ2-6	TGTGCCAGCAGCCGTACAGGGTTCGGGGCCAACGTCCTGACTTTC	CASSRTGFGANVLTF
TRBV6-5	.	TRBD1	TRBJ2-5	TGTGCCAGCAGTTCTGGGACAGGGGTTGACCAAGAGACCCAGTACTTC	CASSSGTGVDQETQYF
TRBV9	.	TRBD1	TRBJ2-3	TGTGCCAGCAGCGCCCGGACAGGGACCAGCACAGATACGCAGTATTTT	CASSARTGTSTDTQYF
TRBV6-6	.	.	TRBJ1-3	TGTGCCAGCACTGGCGGCCCTGGAAACACCATATATTTT	CASTGGPGNTIYF
TRBV4-2	.	TRBD2	TRBJ2-3	TGTGCCAGCAGCCAAGGCGGTCGGGGGGGCGGCACAGATACGCAGTATTTT	CASSQGGRGGGTDTQYF
TRBV5-6	.	.	TRBJ1-2	TGTGCCAGCAGCTTTTTCTCAGGGAGGTTCGGCTATGGCTACACCTTC	CASSFFSGRFGYGYTF
TRBV29-1	.	.	TRBJ2-3	TGCAGCGCCGTAATCATCGGAGTGGAAAGCACAGATACGCAGTATTTT	CSAVIIGVESTDTQYF
TRBV27	.	.	TRBJ1-1	TGTGCCAGCATATTCCTAGGGGGGGCGACCTTTGAAGCTTTCTTT	CASIFLGGATFEAFF
TRBV30	.	TRBD1	TRBJ1-4	TGTGCCTGGAGTCCGACAGGGGGCCGGGGGGAAAAACTGTTTTTT	CAWSPTGGRGEKLFF
TRBV6-1	.	TRBD1	TRBJ1-1	TGTGCCAGCAGTCCCGGGACAGGGGTCACTGAAGCTTTCTTT	CASSPGTGVTEAFF
TRBV4-1	.	.	TRBJ2-5	TGCGCCAGCAGCCTCGGTTATCGCGGCCCGGGAGAGACCCAGTACTTC	CASSLGYRGPGETQYF
TRBV12-5	once	.	TRBJ1-6	TGTGCTAGTGGTTTGGTAAGGAGATACTATAATTCACCCCTCCACTTT	CASGLVRRYYNSPLHF
TRBV6-5	.	TRBD2	TRBJ2-2	TGTGCCAGCAGTTATCGCGGGGGGCTCCCCGGGGAGCTGTTTTTT	CASSYRGGLPGELFF
TRBV2	.	TRBD1	TRBJ2-6	TGTGCCAGCAGTACTTCCGGGACAGGCGCCTCTGGGGCCAACGTCCTGACTTTC	CASSTSGTGASGANVLTF
TRBV30	.	.	TRBJ2-7	TGTGCCTGGAGTGTACTAGGCGCCGCGGAGCAGTACTTC	CAWSVLGAAEQYF
TRBV10-3	.	TRBD1	TRBJ2-7	TGTGCCATCAGTCCCGGGACAGGCTCCTACGAGCAGTACTTC	CAISPGTGSYEQYF
TRBV14	once	.	TRBJ2-5	TGTGCCAGCAGCCGACGCGACGGCGGCTGGGAGACCCAGTACTTC	CASSRRDGGWETQYF
TRBV7-9	.	TRBD1	TRBJ2-4	TGTGCCAGCAGCTCGACAGGGGGAAGGAGGAGGTACATTCAGTACTTC	CASSSTGGRRRYIQYF
TRBV7-9	.	.	TRBJ2-5	TGTGCCAGCAGCTTATCTTCAGGGGAACAAGAGACCCAGTACTTC	CASSLSSGEQETQYF
TRBV5-4	.	TRBD2	TRBJ2-3	TGTGCCAGCAGCCGACCGACTAGCGGGGGATCAGATACGCAGTATTTT	CASSRPTSGGSDTQYF
TRBV18	.	TRBD1	TRBJ2-7	TGTGCCAGCTCTCGATCTCAGGGGGCCAACGAGCAGTACTTC	CASSRSQGANEQYF
TRBV18	.	TRBD1	TRBJ1-1	TGTGCCAGCTCACCAAGGACAGGGGGGTACACTGAAGCTTTCTTT	CASSPRTGGYTEAFF
TRBV18	.	TRBD1	TRBJ2-7	TGTGCCAGCTCACCACGGACAGGACATACGTACGAGCAGTACTTC	CASSPRTGHTYEQYF
TRBV7-9	.	TRBD2	TRBJ2-3	TGTGCCAGCAGCTTACAAACTAGCGGGGGAGAAGATACGCAGTATTTT	CASSLQTSGGEDTQYF
TRBV2	.	TRBD2	TRBJ2-1	TGTGCCAGCAGTGAAGCGCTCTCTAGCGGGGGGGTTTACAATGAGCAGTTCTTC	CASSEALSSGGVYNEQFF
TRBV7-8	.	.	TRBJ1-1	TGTGCCAGCAGCTTAAGCAGGGTGGGGACTGAAGCTTTCTTT	CASSLSRVGTEAFF
TRBV4-2	.	.	TRBJ1-6	TGTGCCAGCAGCCTACAGGTTCATAATTCACCCCTCCACTTT	CASSLQVHNSPLHF
TRBV15	.	.	TRBJ2-1	TGTGCCACCAGCAGAGATGGGGGGGCGAACCTTAACCCCTACAATGAGCAGTTCTTC	CATSRDGGANLNPYNEQFF
TRBV7-7	once	TRBD1	TRBJ1-1	TGTGCCAGCAGCATGACAGGGAGCACTGAAGCTTTCTTT	CASSMTGSTEAFF
TRBV5-1	.	TRBD1	TRBJ2-7	TGCGCCAGCAGCGACCGGGACAGGGTTTCCTACGAGCAGTACTTC	CASSDRDRVSYEQYF
TRBV27	few	TRBD1	TRBJ2-2	TGTGCCAGCAGTCCAAGGACAGGCTGGGAGCTGTTTTTT	CASSPRTGWELFF
TRBV4-2	.	TRBD2	TRBJ2-1	TGTGCCAGCAGCCAAGGGGGGGGTGCCTACAATGAGCAGTTCTTC	CASSQGGGAYNEQFF
TRBV14	once	TRBD2	TRBJ2-5	TGTGCCAGCAGCCAAGACCGACTAGCGGGGGGGCGAGAGACCCAGTACTTC	CASSQDRLAGGRETQYF
TRBV30	once	.	TRBJ1-1	TGTGCCTGGAGTGTTCAGGGGAACACTGAAGCTTTCTTT	CAWSVQGNTEAFF
TRBV28	.	TRBD1	TRBJ1-2	TGTGCCAGCAGTTCAGGGGGGACTAACTATGGCTACACCTTC	CASSSGGTNYGYTF
TRBV5-1	.	.	TRBJ1-1	TGCGCCAGCAGCTTCCCTGGAGAGAACACTGAAGCTTTCTTT	CASSFPGENTEAFF
TRBV11-1	.	TRBD1	TRBJ1-2	TGTGCCAGCAGCCGACAGGGGGCGCGTGGCTACACCTTC	CASSRQGARGYTF
TRBV7-9	.	TRBD1	TRBJ2-3	TGTGCCAGCAGCCCCCTTCTGAGGGGGCGGAGCACAGATACGCAGTATTTT	CASSPLLRGRSTDTQYF
TRBV10-3	few	TRBD1	TRBJ1-6	TGTGCCATCAGTGGAGGGGACAGAAATTCACCCCTCCACTTT	CAISGGDRNSPLHF
TRBV6-9	.	.	TRBJ2-4	TGTGCCAGCAGTTTCCAGGGACTTGGGGCCAAAAACATTCAGTACTTC	CASSFQGLGAKNIQYF
TRBV30	.	.	TRBJ1-1	TGTGCCTGGATCGGTAAGGGGAGGGGAGGCACTGAAGCTTTCTTT	CAWIGKGRGGTEAFF
TRBV7-8	.	TRBD2	TRBJ2-5	TGTGCCAGCAGCCAAGGGGGACTAGAAGAGACCCAGTACTTC	CASSQGGLEETQYF
TRBV7-3	.	.	TRBJ2-1	TGTGCCAGCAGCCCGGAGGGGCACTACAATGAGCAGTTCTTC	CASSPEGHYNEQFF
TRBV2	once	.	TRBJ2-1	TGTGCCAGCAGTGAATGGACTTCTCGTGGGAGCTCCTACAATGAGCAGTTCTTC	CASSEWTSRGSSYNEQFF
TRBV18	.	TRBD1	TRBJ1-1	TGTGCCAGCTCACCACGTGAGGGGGCCACTGAAGCTTTCTTT	CASSPREGATEAFF
TRBV6-1	.	TRBD1	TRBJ1-5	TGTGCCAGCAGTGACCCCCCTGGCAGGGGGGAACAGCCCCAGCATTTT	CASSDPPGRGEQPQHF
TRBV29-1	.	.	TRBJ2-3	TGCAGCGTTGCGGGGGTTGTAACAGATACGCAGTATTTT	CSVAGVVTDTQYF
TRBV18	.	TRBD1	TRBJ2-7	TGTGCCAGCTCACCCCGACAGGGGGTAAAATACGAGCAGTACTTC	CASSPRQGVKYEQYF
TRBV9	once	.	TRBJ1-4	TGTGCCAGCAGTAGCGTAGTCAAGTTAGGATATAATGAAAAACTGTTTTTT	CASSSVVKLGYNEKLFF
TRBV18	.	TRBD2	TRBJ2-3	TGTGCCAGCTCACCACCCGGCGGGGGGCATGGCACAGATACGCAGTATTTT	CASSPPGGGHGTDTQYF
TRBV27	few	.	TRBJ1-5	TGTGCCAGCAGTTTATCCGTCGGAGGGAGTCAGCCCCAGCATTTT	CASSLSVGGSQPQHF
TRBV5-1	.	TRBD2	TRBJ2-7	TGCGCCAGCAGCTCCTTAGCGGGGCGAACCTACGAGCAGTACTTC	CASSSLAGRTYEQYF
TRBV30	.	TRBD1	TRBJ2-7	TGTGCCTGGAGCGGACAGGGGTTAGGCAGGCAGTACTTC	CAWSGQGLGRQYF
TRBV7-9	.	TRBD1	TRBJ1-5	TGTTCCAGCAGCCCCGGAGAGGGGGCCTTCAATCAGCCCCAGCATTTT	CSSSPGEGAFNQPQHF
TRBV15	.	TRBD1	TRBJ2-7	TGTGCCACCAGCCTGACCGGGACAGGGGTACACGAGCAGTACTTC	CATSLTGTGVHEQYF
TRBV2	.	.	TRBJ2-7	TGTGCCAGCAGTGAGCGGATCTCCTACGAGCAGTACTTC	CASSERISYEQYF